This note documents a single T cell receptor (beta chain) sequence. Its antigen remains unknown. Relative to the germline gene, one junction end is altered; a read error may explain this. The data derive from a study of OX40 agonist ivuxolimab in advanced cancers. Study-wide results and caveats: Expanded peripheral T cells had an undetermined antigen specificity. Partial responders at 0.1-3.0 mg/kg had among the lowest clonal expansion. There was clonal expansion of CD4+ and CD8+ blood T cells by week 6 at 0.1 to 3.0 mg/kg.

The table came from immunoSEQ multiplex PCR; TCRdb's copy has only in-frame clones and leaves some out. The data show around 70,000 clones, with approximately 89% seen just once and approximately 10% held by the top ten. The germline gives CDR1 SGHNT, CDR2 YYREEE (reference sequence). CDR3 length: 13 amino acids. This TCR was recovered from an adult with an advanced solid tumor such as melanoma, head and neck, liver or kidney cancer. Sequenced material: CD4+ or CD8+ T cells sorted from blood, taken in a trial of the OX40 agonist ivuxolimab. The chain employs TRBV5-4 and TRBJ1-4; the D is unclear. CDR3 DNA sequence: TGTGCCGGCAGCTCGACAACTAATGAAAAACTGTTTTTT. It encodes CAGSSTTNEKLFF.